This section outlines one T cell receptor beta chain sequence together with its context. The record originates from a study of shared clonotypes between healthy human individuals. The repertoire was sequenced with immunoSEQ multiplex PCR; TCRdb's copy has only in-frame clones and lacks some. The data hold 400,000 to 500,000 clones, with around 80% observed a single time. From germline, CDR1 is SNHLY and CDR2 FYNNEI. CDR3 length equals 15 residues. Trimming pared 6 bases from V and 0 bases from J, leaving 9 bases between. The receptor was isolated from a woman aged 40 to 50 in good health. Some clones in this sample may be carry-over from other donors' samples. Sequencing was performed on PBMCs. The J gene is TRBJ2-6, the V gene TRBV2; tentatively, D is TRBD2 (5 bases). DNA of the CDR3: TGTGCCAGCAGCGCTGACTACTCTGGGGCCAACGTCCTGACTTTC. It translates to CASSADYSGANVLTF.